This T cell receptor beta chain was identified during a study of cytomegalovirus exposure and HLA in healthy donors. V lost 5 bases to trimming and J lost 4 bases, with 18 bases between them. The CDR3 totals 15 residues. Germline V lookup: CDR1 MNHNS, CDR2 SASEGT. The study ran its PCR with 60 Vbeta and 13 Jbeta primers. The table came from immunoSEQ multiplex PCR; TCRdb's copy has only in-frame clones and leaves some out. The sample comprises over 95,000 clones, about 76% of which are singletons, and 12% rests with the top ten. Sequencing used PBMCs. The chain uses TRBV6-1 and TRBJ2-7; no reliable D call. The origin of this receptor is a woman between 40 and 55 years old in good health and CMV-seropositive. Here the CDR3 DNA reads TGTGCCAGCAGTCCATCGGGTACAAGCTGGTACGAGCAGTACTTC. This codes for CASSPSGTSWYEQYF.